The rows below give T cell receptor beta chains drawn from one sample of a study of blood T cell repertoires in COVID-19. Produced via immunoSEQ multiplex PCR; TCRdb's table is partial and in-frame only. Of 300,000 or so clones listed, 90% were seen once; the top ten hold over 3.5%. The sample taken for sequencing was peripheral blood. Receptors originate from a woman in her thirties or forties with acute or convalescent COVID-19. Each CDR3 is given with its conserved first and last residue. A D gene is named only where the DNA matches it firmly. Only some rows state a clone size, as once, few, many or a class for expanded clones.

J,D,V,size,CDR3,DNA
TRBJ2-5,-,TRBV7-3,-,CASSPRGETQYF,TGTGCCAGCAGCCCCCGAGGGGAGACCCAGTACTTC
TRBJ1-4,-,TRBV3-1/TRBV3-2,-,CASSQVRREETNEKLFF,TGTGCCAGCAGCCAAGTCCGCAGGGAGGAAACTAATGAAAAACTGTTTTTT
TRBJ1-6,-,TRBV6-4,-,CASSERVGSPLHF,TGTGCCAGCAGTGAGAGGGTAGGGTCACCCCTCCACTTT
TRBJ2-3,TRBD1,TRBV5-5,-,CASSLDRSTDTQYF,TGTGCCAGCAGCCTGGACAGGAGCACAGATACGCAGTATTTT
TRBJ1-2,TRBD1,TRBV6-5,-,CASSTGGGGGYTF,TGTGCCAGCAGCACAGGGGGGGGAGGAGGCTACACCTTC
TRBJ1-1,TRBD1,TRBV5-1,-,CASSLGQGGVWTEAFF,TGCGCCAGCAGCCTCGGACAGGGTGGGGTTTGGACTGAAGCTTTCTTT
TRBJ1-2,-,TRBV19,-,CASSTSGQGAYGYTF,TGTGCCAGTAGTACCTCTGGGCAGGGCGCCTATGGCTACACCTTC
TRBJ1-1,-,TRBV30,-,CAWSPVSGFTEAFF,TGTGCCTGGAGTCCCGTCTCAGGCTTCACTGAAGCTTTCTTT
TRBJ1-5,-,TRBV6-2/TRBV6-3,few,CASSPDSARSQPQHF,TGTGCCAGCAGCCCCGACAGCGCTCGGAGTCAGCCCCAGCATTTT
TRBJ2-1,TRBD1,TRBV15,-,CATSQGQGTHNEQFF,TGTGCCACCAGCCAGGGACAGGGAACTCACAATGAGCAGTTCTTC
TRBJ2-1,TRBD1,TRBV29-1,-,CSVPGQGAGNEQFF,TGCAGCGTCCCGGGACAGGGGGCAGGGAATGAGCAGTTCTTC
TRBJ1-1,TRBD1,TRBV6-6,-,CASSRGQGRTEAFF,TGTGCCAGCAGCCGTGGACAGGGCCGCACTGAAGCTTTCTTT
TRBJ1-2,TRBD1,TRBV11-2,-,CASSLPTGVPYGYTF,TGTGCCAGCAGCTTACCTACAGGGGTCCCCTATGGCTACACCTTC
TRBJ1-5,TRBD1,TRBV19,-,CASSLPRGTGTIFSNQPQHF,TGTGCCAGTAGCCTACCTAGGGGGACAGGGACCATCTTTAGCAATCAGCCCCAGCATTTT
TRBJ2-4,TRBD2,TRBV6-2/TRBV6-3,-,CASSYLAGYDLAKNIQYF,TGTGCCAGCAGTTACTTAGCGGGCTATGACCTAGCCAAAAACATTCAGTACTTC
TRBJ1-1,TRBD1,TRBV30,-,CAWGQGNTEAFF,TGTGCCTGGGGACAGGGGAACACTGAAGCTTTCTTT
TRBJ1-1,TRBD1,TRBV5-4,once,CASSLPYRGGSTEAFF,TGTGCCAGCAGCTTGCCTTACAGGGGTGGGAGCACTGAAGCTTTCTTT
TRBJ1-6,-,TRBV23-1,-,CASRPQGSPLHF,TGCGCCAGCAGGCCCCAGGGGTCACCCCTCCACTTT
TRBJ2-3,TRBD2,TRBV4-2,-,CASSQERTSGGDTQYF,TGTGCCAGCAGCCAAGAGAGGACTAGCGGGGGGGATACGCAGTATTTT
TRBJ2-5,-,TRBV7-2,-,CASSQRPGQETQYF,TGTGCCAGCAGCCAGCGTCCGGGACAAGAGACCCAGTACTTC
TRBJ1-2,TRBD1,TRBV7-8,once,CASSLVRRGRNYGYTF,TGTGCCAGCAGCTTAGTTCGCAGGGGGCGCAACTATGGCTACACCTTC
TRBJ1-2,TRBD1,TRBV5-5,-,CASSLQGGRGYGYTF,TGTGCCAGCAGCTTGCAAGGGGGCAGGGGCTATGGCTACACCTTC
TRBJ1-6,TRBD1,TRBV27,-,CASSFRGQGNNSPLHF,TGTGCCAGCAGTTTCAGAGGACAGGGCAATAATTCACCCCTCCACTTT
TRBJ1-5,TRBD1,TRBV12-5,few,CASGLATDRGWPQHF,TGTGCTAGTGGTTTGGCAACAGACAGGGGATGGCCCCAGCATTTT
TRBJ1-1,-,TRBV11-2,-,CASSQRVRTEAFF,TGTGCCAGCAGCCAGAGGGTCCGCACTGAAGCTTTCTTT
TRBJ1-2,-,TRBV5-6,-,CASSFGTGSYGYTF,TGTGCCAGCAGCTTTGGAACAGGCAGCTATGGCTACACCTTC
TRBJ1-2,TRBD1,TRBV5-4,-,CASSEDRDQYGYTF,TGTGCCAGCAGCGAGGACAGGGACCAATATGGCTACACCTTC